This T cell receptor (beta chain) was retrieved from a study of response to subunit inactivated influenza vaccine listed by TCRdb under 2018. Concerning the study at large: Deep quantitative profiling of the T cell receptor repertoire was used in the study to follow responses to a trivalent subunit inactivated influenza vaccine.

The receptor library was made with RT-PCR. These reads were obtained on an Illumina HiSeq 2500. TCRdb trimmed public reads at Q25 via fastp, called clones via MiXCR and kept in-frame beta chains. Duplicate CDR3 protein sequences are folded into a single record with the most common DNA and genes. The sample table holds about 540,000 distinct CDR3 sequences, of which less than 25% were seen once. 2.8% of the sample is held by the ten biggest clonotypes. The research as a whole found: It was suggested by the authors that each seasonal influenza vaccination may recruit only a limited number of new T cells.

Reading the germline V gene gives CDR1 SQVTM and CDR2 ANQGSEA. Relative to germline, V is 4 bases shorter and J is 7 bases shorter, with 10 bases between their ends. Taken from cysteine to phenylalanine, the CDR3 has 11 residues. Only the CDR3 part of the read is kept: 33 bases, read in frame from the first base. This clonotype was recorded a few times. There is no known antigen for this receptor. No qualities accompany the bases; no much larger clone lies one base away. These same records also appear under a second study, on T cells expressing NK-cell markers. Taken from the second paper: The TCR beta cDNA libraries were made using 5'RACE template switching, a step that added both a universal primer site and unique molecular identifiers. TCR beta-chain repertoires were profiled in sorted CD3+CD56+NKG2C+, CD3+CD56+NKG2C- and CD3+CD56-NKG2C+ T-cell subsets from fewer than 10 donors. Among the eight sequenced donors, seven were HCMV-seropositive and one was HCMV-seronegative. In several experiments an anti-gammadeltaTCR antibody was added to restrict sorting to alphabetaTCR-expressing T cells. In six donors, the dominant CD3+CD56+NKG2C+ clonotypes ranked among the top 10 CD8+ clonotypes, making up 1.0-7.0% of CD8+ T cells. Those dominant clonotypes were again the most abundant among CD3+CD56-NKG2C+ cells in a handful of donors, at about 28.3-60.1%. Whether the expanded NKG2C-expressing T cell clones were specific for HCMV antigens remained unclear. Randomly selected healthy volunteers, three men and five women, were used as the eight sequenced donors. To determine HCMV serostatus, a commercial ELISA kit was used to detect HCMV-specific IgG in serum. Peripheral blood mononuclear cells were isolated from blood by Ficoll density gradient centrifugation. Using Miltenyi isolation kits, CD4+ and CD8+ T cells were isolated from PBMC through magnetic immunoseparation. cDNA synthesis was primed from the TCR beta constant segment, followed by two successive PCR amplification steps. Illumina HiSeq 2000/2500, MiSeq or NextSeq was used to sequence libraries as 2 x 150 bp reads. MIGEC handled demultiplexing of the reads and grouping by UMI, while MiTCR was used to assemble and quantify clonotypes. To exclude erroneous sequences, only TCR cDNA sequences supported by at least two reads were retained. Downstream repertoire analysis used the tcR package, and clonotypes were matched across fractions by CDR3 nucleotide sequence plus V segment. VDJmatch was used to annotate antigen specificity against VDJdb, with one amino acid substitution in CDR3 allowed.

This TCR was sampled from a man aged 45-65 years who received an inactivated influenza vaccine. Donor details come from another sample of the same person, matched by shared clones. This chain is built from TRBV29-1 and TRBJ1-2; D gene: possibly TRBD1, on 5 matching bases. The input for sequencing was CD4+ T cells sorted from PBMCs, taken approximately 13 days after vaccination. The CDR3 has the sequence CSVGGTSGYTF. The DNA sequence is as follows: TGCAGCGTTGGGGGGACTTCTGGCTACACCTTC.